This T cell receptor (beta chain) was identified in a study of cytomegalovirus exposure and HLA in healthy donors. Findings of the study overall: The investigators catalogued 164 TCR beta chains as cytomegalovirus-associated.

As to this clone: Antigen specificity is unknown.

This PCR relied on a set of 60 Vbeta primers and 13 Jbeta primers. Measured with immunoSEQ multiplex PCR; TCRdb has only the in-frame clones, and not every one. The sample has about 110,000 clones, around 85% seen once. Specimen: PBMCs. The clonotype originates from a young man in good health and CMV-seropositive.

This CDR3 reads CASSPGDLLEQYF. CDR3 DNA: TGCGCCAGCAGCCCAGGGGACCTCTTGGAGCAGTACTTC. The chain has TRBV4-1 and TRBJ2-7; D perhaps matches TRBD1 (6 bases). V was pared by 4 bases and J by 7 bases, with 14 bases between. The CDR3 totals 13 residues. Germline assignment: CDR1 MGHRA and CDR2 YSYEKL.